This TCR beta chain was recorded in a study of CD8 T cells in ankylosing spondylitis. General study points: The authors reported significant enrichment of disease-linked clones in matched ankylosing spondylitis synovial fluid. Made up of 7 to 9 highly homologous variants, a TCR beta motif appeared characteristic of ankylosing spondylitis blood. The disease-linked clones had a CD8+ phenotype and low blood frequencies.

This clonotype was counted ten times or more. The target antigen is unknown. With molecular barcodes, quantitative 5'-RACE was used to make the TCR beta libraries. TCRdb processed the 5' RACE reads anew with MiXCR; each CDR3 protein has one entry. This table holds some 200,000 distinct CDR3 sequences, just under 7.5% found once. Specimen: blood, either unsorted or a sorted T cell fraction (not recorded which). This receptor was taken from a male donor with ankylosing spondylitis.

CDR3: CATSSVMMEGYTF. In DNA form, the CDR3 reads TGTGCCACCAGCAGCGTCATGATGGAAGGCTACACCTTC. The chain has TRBV15 and TRBJ1-2; D gene unclear. Germline V gives CDR1 LNHNV, CDR2 YYDKDF (reference sequence). There are 13 residues in the CDR3. Trimming removed 3 bases from V and 8 bases from J, with 13 bases in between.